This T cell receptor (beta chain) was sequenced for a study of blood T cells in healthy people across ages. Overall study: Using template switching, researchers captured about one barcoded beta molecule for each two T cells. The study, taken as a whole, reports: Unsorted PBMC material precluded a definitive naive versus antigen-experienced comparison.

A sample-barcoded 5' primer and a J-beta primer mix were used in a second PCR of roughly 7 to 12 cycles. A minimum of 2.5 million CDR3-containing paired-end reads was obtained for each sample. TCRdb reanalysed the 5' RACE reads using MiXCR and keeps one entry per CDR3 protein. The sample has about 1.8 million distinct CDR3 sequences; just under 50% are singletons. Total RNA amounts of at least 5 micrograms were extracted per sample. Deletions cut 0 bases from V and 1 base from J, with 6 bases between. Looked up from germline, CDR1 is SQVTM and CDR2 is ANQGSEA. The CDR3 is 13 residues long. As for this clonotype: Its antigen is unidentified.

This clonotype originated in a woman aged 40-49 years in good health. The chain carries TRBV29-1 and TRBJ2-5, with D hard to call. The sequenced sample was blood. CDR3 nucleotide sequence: TGCAGCGTTGAAGAGCGACTCCAAGAGACCCAGTACTTC. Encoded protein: CSVEERLQETQYF.